The 7 T cell receptor beta chains below were found in one sample sequenced in a study of regulatory T cells in long-lasting Graves disease. For TCR beta, libraries came from iRepertoire HTBI primers and Arm-PCR of CDR3 regions. TCRdb independently ran MiXCR on the multiplex PCR reads; one entry per CDR3 protein. The sample lists approximately 270,000 distinct CDR3 sequences; under 20% were seen once. As for time point: newly diagnosed GD, antithyroid drugs for less than 3 months. After RNA was extracted from PBMCs, the TCR library was made from it. These records were also assigned to another study, of T cells in Graves' hyperthyroidism and ophthalmopathy.

The specimen was peripheral blood mononuclear cells (PBMCs), collected at new diagnosis, from a patient treated with antithyroid drugs. The receptor set was obtained from a woman aged 25 to 45 with Graves disease.

This clonotype was seen many times. The V call is TRBV20-1, the J call TRBJ1-4; tentative D call: TRBD1 (5 bases). The germline CDR1 and CDR2 sequences are DFQATT and SNEGSKA (reference sequence). V gave up 1 base and J gave up 7 bases, with 10 bases separating them. This CDR3 spans 13 amino acids. The CDR3 nucleotides read TGCAGTGCTAGAGTGTGGGGGGTTGAAAAACTGTTTTTT. It encodes CSARVWGVEKLFF.

This clonotype was seen repeatedly, ten times or more. This chain joins TRBV12-3 or TRBV12-4 and TRBJ1-2; TRBD1 might be the D (5 bases). Deletions cut 8 bases from V and 6 bases from J, with 22 bases between. This CDR3 spans 15 amino acids. CDR3 bases: TGTGCCAGCGTGCAGGGCGCGTTGAGAAGGGATGGCTACACCTTC. Translation: CASVQGALRRDGYTF.

This clonotype was seen many times. The chain employs TRBV7-2 and TRBJ1-5; no clear D. The germline gives CDR1 SGHTA, CDR2 FQGNSA. Trimming left V 6 bases short and J 3 bases short, with 15 bases between. CDR3 length: 15 amino acids. The CDR3 nucleotides are TGTGCCAGCAGGCCAAACCTGTACACCAATCAGCCCCAGCATTTT. As protein: CASRPNLYTNQPQHF. Together with reference TRBV7-2 and TRBJ1-5, the CDR3 gives the full variable domain: GAGVSQSPSNKVTEKGKDVELRCDPISGHTALYWYRQSLGQGLEFLIYFQGNSAPDKSGLPSDRFSAERTGGSVSTLTIQRTQQEDSAVYLCASRPNLYTNQPQHFGDGTRLSIL.

The V gene is TRBV11-2, the J gene TRBJ2-7, with 8 bases lining up with TRBD1. Germline V gives CDR1 SGHAT, CDR2 FQNNGV. There are 15 residues in the CDR3. V lost 5 bases and J lost 0; bases outside the gene matches: 6. Here the CDR3 reads CASSHAGTGSYEQYF. CDR3 sequence (DNA): TGTGCCAGCAGCCACGCCGGGACAGGCTCCTACGAGCAGTACTTC. The full variable domain, in which reference TRBV11-2 and TRBJ2-7 provide the parts outside the CDR3, is EAGVAQSPRYKIIEKRQSVAFWCNPISGHATLYWYQQILGQGPKLLIQFQNNGVVDDSQLPKDRFSAERLKGVDSTLKIQPAKLEDSAVYLCASSHAGTGSYEQYFGPGTRLTVT.

This clonotype was detected only a few times. A much larger clone sits a single nucleotide away, making a read error possible. The chain's CDR3 is CASTTWISQRDEQFF. CDR3 sequence (DNA): TGTGCCAGCACGACCTGGATCTCCCAGCGCGATGAGCAGTTCTTC. The chain links TRBV6-2 or TRBV6-3 to TRBJ2-1; D not resolved. Germline-derived CDR1 and CDR2 are MNHEY and SVGEGT. This CDR3 is 15 amino acids long. Trimming shortened V by 7 bases and J by 8 bases, and 21 bases separated the two germline ends.

This clonotype turned up a few times. This chain connects TRBV7-2 to TRBJ1-6; TRBD1 matches at 9 bases. J gave up 2 bases and V 2 bases, and 7 bases lay outside the gene matches. Germline CDR1 and CDR2: SGHTA and FQGNSA. CDR3 length equals 18 residues. The CDR3 DNA reads TGTGCCAGCAGCTTAAAGGGACAGGGTCGCCCCTATAATTCACCCCTCCACTTT. Translating it yields CASSLKGQGRPYNSPLHF. Filled out from reference TRBV7-2 and TRBJ1-6, the complete variable domain reads GAGVSQSPSNKVTEKGKDVELRCDPISGHTALYWYRQSLGQGLEFLIYFQGNSAPDKSGLPSDRFSAERTGGSVSTLTIQRTQQEDSAVYLCASSLKGQGRPYNSPLHFGNGTRLTVT.

This clonotype was picked up a small number of times. V gene TRBV7-6 combines with J gene TRBJ1-2, with D tentatively TRBD1 (5 bases). With 1 base removed from V and 6 bases from J, the gap between germline ends came to 15 bases. This CDR3 comprises 15 residues. Germline V gene sequence: CDR1 SGHVS, CDR2 FNYEAQ. The DNA of the CDR3 is TGTGCCAGCAGCTTAGGGGGACGGTTCTTGGATGGCTACACCTTC. It codes for CASSLGGRFLDGYTF.